The clone carrying this T cell receptor (beta chain) was found a few times. Its cognate antigen is unknown. This specimen belongs to a study of identical twins. Study-wide findings and caveats: Within twin pairs, the out-of-frame alpha sequences they shared showed excess low generation probability.

Germline V gene lookup returns CDR1 SGHAT and CDR2 FQDESV (reference sequence). This CDR3 is 15 amino acids long. V lost 5 bases and J lost 4; bases outside the gene matches: 9. TCRdb re-called the 5' RACE reads with MiXCR, one entry per CDR3 protein. The sample contains about 220,000 distinct CDR3 sequences, around a tenth of which appear only once. V usage is TRBV11-1 and J usage is TRBJ2-3; 7 bases agree with TRBD1. The material sequenced was memory (CD45RO+) T cells sorted from blood. This TCR derives from a woman aged 18-29 years in good health. The chain's CDR3 is CASSPKGARADTQYF. CDR3 DNA sequence: TGTGCCAGCAGCCCAAAGGGGGCTCGGGCAGATACGCAGTATTTT.